This T cell receptor (beta chain) appears in the sequencing data of a study of blood T cell repertoires in COVID-19. This clone showed up just a few times. TCRdb's copy holds only in-frame clones and misses some; the assay was immunoSEQ multiplex PCR. The sample holds hundreds of thousands of clones, around 85% seen once. Germline V gene sequence: CDR1 KGHSH, CDR2 LQKENI. The V and J ends lost 3 bases and 0 bases respectively, with 5 bases between them. The CDR3 loop spans 14 amino acids. Sequencing was performed on peripheral blood. The clonotype originates from a young woman with acute or convalescent COVID-19. V is TRBV18 and J is TRBJ1-4; D gene unclear. CDR3 coding DNA: TGTGCCAGCTCACCCCCTACAACTAATGAAAAACTGTTTTTT. Translation: CASSPPTTNEKLFF.